This T cell receptor (beta chain) was obtained from a study of blood T cells in healthy people across ages. Overall study results and limits: Donors of long life had a larger count of naive CD4+ cells and greater diversity than aged donors.

A minimum of 7 million PBMCs was isolated per sample. CDR1 and CDR2 from the germline V gene are SGHRS and YFSETQ. The V and J ends lost 4 bases and 11 bases respectively, with 21 bases between them. The length of the CDR3 is 14 residues. This clonotype was counted at least ten times. Its antigen is unidentified. A much larger clone differs by one base, so this may be a read error. A sample-barcoded 5' primer and a J-beta primer mix were used in a second PCR of about 7 to 12 cycles. TCRdb called the 5' RACE reads again in MiXCR, with one record for every CDR3 protein. The repertoire holds 550,000 to 650,000 distinct CDR3 sequences, with approximately 30% as singletons.

The receptor was isolated from a woman aged 80 or over in good health. The chain joins TRBV5-1 to TRBJ2-5; D might be TRBD1 (5 bases). Sequencing used blood. CDR3 sequence: CASSPPRQLNEQYF. The CDR3 region has the DNA TGCGCCAGCAGCCCTCCGAGACAGCTCAATGAGCAGTACTTC.